This T cell receptor (beta chain) stems from a study of blood T cell repertoires in COVID-19. Study in general: COVID-19 samples from acute and convalescent phases originated in the United States, Italy and Spain.

As handled by the study authors: Estimation of nucleated cell counts relied on the amplification of reference gene primers. Profiling relied on immunoSEQ multiplex PCR, and the TCRdb table lists in-frame clones only, not all of them. The V and J calls and clone size come from that table; D and trimming were worked out from the DNA. This sample has roughly 240,000 clones, with roughly 87% found just once. The germline V gene encodes CDR1 SEHNR and CDR2 FQNEAQ (reference sequence). The ends lost 10 bases at V and 8 bases at J; junction bases unmatched: 13. The CDR3 is 13 residues long. Living in under 30 US areas, the participants were between 18 and 89 years of age. Participants reported their clinical history, and cohort assignment relied on those reports.

The TCR originated in a woman in her twenties or thirties with acute COVID-19. The sample comprised PBMCs or T cells enriched from blood (not recorded which). This sequence joins TRBV7-9 and TRBJ2-7, with TRBD1 matching over 8 bases. In nucleotides, the CDR3 is TGTGCCATCGCCCGGGACAGGCGATCCAAGCAGTACTTC. Residues: CAIARDRRSKQYF.